The 23 T cell receptor beta chains in this list originate from one sample, sequenced in a study of T-cell memory formation after mild COVID-19. TCRdb re-called the 5' RACE reads with MiXCR, one entry per CDR3 protein. This table has about 560,000 distinct CDR3 sequences, about a fifth appearing once. The sample consisted of PBMCs or a T cell subset sorted from them (not recorded which). Every receptor here comes from an adult woman who had mild COVID-19 (a few samples of this study predate the infection). Cell type and time point are not known.

V gene TRBV19 combines with J gene TRBJ2-1; TRBD2 matches at 9 bases. Trimming took 8 bases from V and 4 from J; bases not matched to a gene: 6. CDR3 size: 14 residues. Germline values: CDR1 LNHDA, CDR2 SQIVND (reference sequence). The CDR3 loop is CASQVAGVYNEQFF. The CDR3 DNA sequence: TGTGCCAGTCAAGTAGCGGGAGTGTACAATGAGCAGTTCTTC.

This chain links TRBV25-1 with TRBJ2-1; D might be TRBD1 (6 bases). The CDR3 has 18 amino acids. V lost 6 bases, J lost 0 bases, and 21 bases lay in between. CDR1 is MGHDK, CDR2 SYGVNS, per germline. DNA of the CDR3: TGTGCCAGCAGCCGAGACAGGCGACAGTTTAGCTCCTACAATGAGCAGTTCTTC. It encodes CASSRDRRQFSSYNEQFF.

The rearrangement joins TRBV11-3 to TRBJ1-1; perhaps TRBD1 as D (5 bases). The germline V gene encodes CDR1 SGHNT and CDR2 YENEEA. V lost 5 bases and J lost 5, with 15 bases in between. This CDR3 has 14 amino acids. CDR3 sequence (DNA): TGTGCCAGCAGCATAGGGACGGGGGATACTGAAGCTTTCTTT. Encoded protein: CASSIGTGDTEAFF.

The rearrangement links TRBV5-1 to TRBJ1-1; 7 nucleotides match TRBD1. This CDR3 contains 16 residues. The V gene's germline CDR1 is SGHRS and CDR2 YFSETQ. V dropped 7 bases and J dropped 0; count of bases not matched to a gene: 12. As DNA, the CDR3 is TGCGCCAGCGGGGACAGTCCCTCTTCGATGAACACTGAAGCTTTCTTT. Protein product: CASGDSPSSMNTEAFF.

The chain recombines TRBV20-1 with TRBJ2-7; TRBD2 matches at 15 bases. The trim removed 5 bases at V and 2 bases at J, leaving 10 bases unmatched. From germline, CDR1 is DFQATT and CDR2 SNEGSKA (reference sequence). The CDR3 extends over 17 amino acids. The CDR3 is CSAYTGTSGGPPYEQYF. CDR3 nucleotide sequence: TGCAGTGCTTACACCGGGACTAGCGGGGGGCCTCCCTACGAGCAGTACTTC.

This clonotype was observed a few times. This chain joins TRBV29-1 and TRBJ2-1, with 13 bases lining up with TRBD2. This CDR3 contains 17 residues. Germline V gene data show CDR1 as SQVTM and CDR2 as ANQGSEA. With 6 bases clipped from V and 2 bases from J, the junction kept 10 bases outside the gene matches. As DNA, the CDR3 is TGCAGCGTAGCCGGGACTAGCGGGGCCTTAGCCTACAATGAGCAGTTCTTC. Its protein product is CSVAGTSGALAYNEQFF.

The chain is built from TRBV9 and TRBJ2-1, with TRBD2 matching over 10 bases. The trim removed 3 bases at V and 6 bases at J, leaving 12 bases unmatched. CDR3 length: 17 amino acids. Per the germline V gene, CDR1 is SGDLS and CDR2 is YYNGEE. The DNA of the CDR3 is TGTGCCAGCAGCGCTCCGATCACTAGCGGGATTGGCAATGAGCAGTTCTTC. Its protein product is CASSAPITSGIGNEQFF. The full variable domain, with the rest looked up from reference TRBV9 and TRBJ2-1, is DSGVTQTPKHLITATGQRVTLRCSPRSGDLSVYWYQQSLDQGLQFLIQYYNGEERAKGNILERFSAQQFPDLHSELNLSSLELGDSALYFCASSAPITSGIGNEQFFGPGTRLTVL.

The genes are TRBV12-3 or TRBV12-4 and TRBJ2-3; the match to TRBD1 covers 8 bases. The V segment lost 5 bases and the J segment 7 bases; nucleotides outside the gene matches: 11. The length of the CDR3 is 15 residues. CDR3: CASSLGQGMLYTQYF. Here the CDR3 DNA reads TGTGCCAGCAGTCTTGGACAGGGTATGTTGTATACGCAGTATTTT.

This clonotype appeared a few times. The chain recombines TRBV4-1 with TRBJ2-1; a possible D gene is TRBD2 (5 bases). Germline V lookup: CDR1 MGHRA, CDR2 YSYEKL. Trimming pared 1 base from V and 5 bases from J, leaving 18 bases between. The CDR3 spans 17 residues. CDR3 loop: CASSQAVPGSSNNEQFF. CDR3 in DNA: TGCGCCAGCAGCCAAGCAGTTCCGGGATCCTCGAACAATGAGCAGTTCTTC.

A few counts support this clonotype. J is TRBJ1-3 and V is TRBV29-1, with D unresolved. Germline CDR1 and CDR2: SQVTM and ANQGSEA. V lost 3 bases to trimming and J lost 0 bases, with 0 bases between them. CDR3 length: 11 residues. The DNA of the CDR3 is TGCAGCGTTGACTCTGGAAACACCATATATTTT. It is translated as CSVDSGNTIYF.

The V call is TRBV6-5, the J call TRBJ1-1; D unresolved. Germline values: CDR1 MNHEY, CDR2 SVGAGI. Trimming cost V 10 bases and J 9 bases, with 12 bases left between them. CDR3 length equals 10 residues. CDR3 sequence: CAIRGLQAFF. The CDR3 coding sequence is TGTGCCATCAGAGGTCTACAAGCTTTCTTT.

In this sample, this clonotype turned up a few times. This rearrangement joins TRBV6-1 to TRBJ1-5; D not certain. V dropped 8 bases and J dropped 1 base, with 9 bases sitting between them. The CDR3 sequence is 13 residues long. Germline V gene sequence: CDR1 MNHNS, CDR2 SASEGT. The CDR3 spells CASARVSNQPQHF. DNA for the CDR3: TGTGCCAGCGCCCGGGTCAGCAATCAGCCCCAGCATTTT.

The gene calls are TRBV3-1 and TRBJ1-2; D gene unclear. The germline V and J ends were trimmed by 1 base and 8 bases, with 20 bases remaining between them. CDR1 is LGHDT and CDR2 is YNNKEL in the germline V gene (reference sequence). CDR3 length equals 16 residues. CDR3 loop: CASSQGLSGLTEGYTF. The CDR3 DNA follows: TGTGCCAGCAGCCAAGGTTTAAGTGGCCTGACGGAGGGCTACACCTTC.

This chain joins TRBV6-5 and TRBJ1-4; weak D call: TRBD1 (5 bases). Trimming pared 5 bases from V and 11 bases from J, leaving 18 bases between. From germline, CDR1 is MNHEY and CDR2 SVGAGI. The CDR3 extends over 14 amino acids. The CDR3 loop is CASSLRDVGGKLFF. The CDR3 DNA reads TGTGCCAGCAGTCTCCGGGACGTCGGGGGGAAACTGTTTTTT.

This clonotype was picked up a small number of times. The chain has TRBV5-6 and TRBJ2-1; the D is unclear. CDR3 size: 15 residues. The V end was cut by 0 bases, the J end by 0 bases, with 7 bases between. Germline V gene data show CDR1 as SGHDT and CDR2 as YYEEEE. The CDR3 nucleotides read TGTGCCAGCAGCTTGGTACACAGCTCCTACAATGAGCAGTTCTTC. Amino acid sequence: CASSLVHSSYNEQFF. Based on the CDR3 plus reference TRBV5-6 and TRBJ2-1, the full variable domain is DAGVTQSPTHLIKTRGQQVTLRCSPKSGHDTVSWYQQALGQGPQFIFQYYEEEERQRGNFPDRFSGHQFPNYSSELNVNALLLGDSALYLCASSLVHSSYNEQFFGPGTRLTVL.

This clonotype was recorded at least ten times. The V gene is TRBV10-3, the J gene TRBJ2-1; D is undetermined. CDR1 and CDR2 (germline): ENHRY, SYGVKD. V shed 5 bases and J shed 3 bases, with 5 bases lying between them. The CDR3 is 12 amino acids. Here the CDR3 reads CAISPDYNEQFF. CDR3 nucleotide sequence: TGTGCCATCAGTCCAGACTACAATGAGCAGTTCTTC.

Only a few counts were recorded for this clonotype. The chain is built from TRBV7-2 and TRBJ2-3, with TRBD1 matching over 7 bases. The CDR3 length is 14 residues. V was clipped by 6 bases and J by 3 bases; unmatched bases: 6. Germline V gives CDR1 SGHTA, CDR2 FQGNSA. The DNA for the CDR3 is TGTGCCAGCAGAACGACAGGGAATACAGATACGCAGTATTTT. The encoded protein is CASRTTGNTDTQYF.

The chain couples TRBV6-1 to TRBJ2-3, with D tentatively TRBD1 (8 bases). V was clipped by 6 bases and J by 4 bases, with 17 bases between them. Germline lookup yields CDR1 MNHNS and CDR2 SASEGT. CDR3 length equals 15 residues. The CDR3 sequence: CASRGATGGADTQYF. The CDR3 DNA follows: TGTGCCAGCAGGGGGGCAACAGGGGGGGCAGATACGCAGTATTTT.

This clonotype appeared a few times. The chain uses TRBV5-1 and TRBJ2-2; TRBD1 is a possible D gene (5 bases). Per the germline V gene, CDR1 is SGHRS and CDR2 is YFSETQ. V was trimmed by 1 base and J by 4 bases, leaving 17 bases between them. The CDR3 length is 17 residues. The CDR3 loop is CASSLQGVGPGTGELFF. The CDR3 nucleotides are TGCGCCAGCAGCTTGCAAGGCGTGGGGCCGGGCACCGGGGAGCTGTTTTTT.

The rearrangement joins TRBV5-1 to TRBJ1-2; no reliable D call. Germline CDR1 and CDR2: SGHRS and YFSETQ. Trimming pared 4 bases from V and 6 bases from J, leaving 13 bases between. The CDR3 runs 13 residues. The CDR3 loop reads CASSPRLVNGYTF. CDR3 sequence (DNA): TGCGCCAGCAGCCCGCGTTTGGTGAATGGCTACACCTTC.

The chain carries TRBV6-5 and TRBJ1-4; D is perhaps TRBD1 (6 bases). CDR1 is MNHEY and CDR2 is SVGAGI in the germline V gene. This CDR3 has 15 residues. Trimming pared 6 bases from V and 0 bases from J, leaving 11 bases between. CDR3 protein: CASRGDTPTNEKLFF. CDR3 DNA sequence: TGTGCCAGCAGGGGGGACACCCCAACTAATGAAAAACTGTTTTTT.

The chain is built from TRBV6-6 and TRBJ1-1; 8 bases align to TRBD1. The germline CDR1 and CDR2 sequences are MNHNY and SVGAGI (reference sequence). The CDR3 covers 13 residues. J was trimmed by 8 bases and V by 2 bases; bases with no gene match: 4. The CDR3 protein is CASSYAGGLEAFF. DNA for the CDR3: TGTGCCAGCAGTTACGCAGGGGGCTTAGAAGCTTTCTTT.

Ten or more counts support this clonotype. The chain combines TRBV5-5 with TRBJ2-1, with 8 bases aligning to TRBD2. Trimming took 1 base from V and 8 from J; bases not matched to a gene: 8. This CDR3 contains 15 residues. Germline CDR1 SGHKS, CDR2 YYEKEE (reference sequence). CDR3 in amino acids: CASSLQAGVSHEQFF. The CDR3 DNA follows: TGTGCCAGCAGCTTGCAAGCGGGGGTCTCACATGAGCAGTTCTTC.